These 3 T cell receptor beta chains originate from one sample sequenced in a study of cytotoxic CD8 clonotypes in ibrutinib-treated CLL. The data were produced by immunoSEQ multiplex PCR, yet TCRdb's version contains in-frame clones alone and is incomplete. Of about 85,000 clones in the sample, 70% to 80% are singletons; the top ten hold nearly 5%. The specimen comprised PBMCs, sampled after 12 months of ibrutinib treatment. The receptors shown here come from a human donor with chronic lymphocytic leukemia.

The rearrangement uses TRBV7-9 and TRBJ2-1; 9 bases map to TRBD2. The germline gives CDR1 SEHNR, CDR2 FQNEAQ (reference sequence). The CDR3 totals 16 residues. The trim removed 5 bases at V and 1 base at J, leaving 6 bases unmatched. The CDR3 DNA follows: TGTGCCAGCAGCCCACGACTAGCGGCTTCCTACAATGAGCAGTTCTTC. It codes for CASSPRLAASYNEQFF.

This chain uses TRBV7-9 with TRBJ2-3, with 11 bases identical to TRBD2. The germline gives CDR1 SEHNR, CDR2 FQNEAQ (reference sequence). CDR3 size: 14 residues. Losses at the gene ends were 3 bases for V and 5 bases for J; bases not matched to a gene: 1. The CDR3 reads CASSLGTSGDTQYF. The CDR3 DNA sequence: TGTGCCAGCAGCTTGGGGACTAGCGGAGATACGCAGTATTTT.

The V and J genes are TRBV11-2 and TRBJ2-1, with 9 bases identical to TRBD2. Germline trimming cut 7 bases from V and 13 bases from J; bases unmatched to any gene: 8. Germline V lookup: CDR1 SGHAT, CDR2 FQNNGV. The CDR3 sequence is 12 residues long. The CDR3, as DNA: TGTGCCAGCACGTCTCCGGGACTAGCCCAGTTCTTC. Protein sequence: CASTSPGLAQFF. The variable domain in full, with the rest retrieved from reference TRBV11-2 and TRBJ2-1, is EAGVAQSPRYKIIEKRQSVAFWCNPISGHATLYWYQQILGQGPKLLIQFQNNGVVDDSQLPKDRFSAERLKGVDSTLKIQPAKLEDSAVYLCASTSPGLAQFFGPGTRLTVL.